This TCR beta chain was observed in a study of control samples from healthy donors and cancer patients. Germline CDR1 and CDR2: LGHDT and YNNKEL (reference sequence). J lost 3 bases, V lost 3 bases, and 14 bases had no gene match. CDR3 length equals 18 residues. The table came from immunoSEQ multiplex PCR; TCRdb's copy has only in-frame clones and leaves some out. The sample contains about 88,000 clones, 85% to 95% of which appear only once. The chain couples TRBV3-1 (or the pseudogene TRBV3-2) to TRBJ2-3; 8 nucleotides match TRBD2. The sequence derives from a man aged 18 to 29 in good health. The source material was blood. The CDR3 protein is CASSQRFLAGGSTDTQYF. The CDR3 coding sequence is TGTGCCAGCAGCCAGCGATTCCTGGCGGGGGGCTCGACAGATACGCAGTATTTT.